This is a list of T cell receptor beta chains from one sample in a study of blood T cell repertoires in COVID-19. Repertoires were generated with immunoSEQ multiplex PCR, while TCRdb's copy carries only in-frame clones and drops some. Among over 400,000 clones, about nine tenths were seen once, and the ten largest hold almost 1.5%. Sequenced input: peripheral blood. These receptors all stem from a woman aged 25-40 years with active or convalescent COVID-19. Each CDR3 is given with its conserved first and last residue. Each record gives: J gene, V gene, clone size, D gene, CDR3 DNA, CDR3 protein. The D gene is left open where the match is weak. Some rows mark clone size as missing; the rest say once, few, many or name a class of expanded clone.

TRBJ1-1 | TRBV7-8 | - | TRBD1 | TGTGCCAGCAGCCTCATCTGGGACAGGGGCTCTGAAGCTTTCTTT | CASSLIWDRGSEAFF
TRBJ1-4 | TRBV25-1 | - | - | TGTGCCAGCAGTGAAGGACAGACAACTAATGAAAAACTGTTTTTT | CASSEGQTTNEKLFF
TRBJ2-3 | TRBV11-3 | - | TRBD2 | TGTGCCAGCGGCGTTAGCGGGGGGCCCAGAGATACGCAGTATTTT | CASGVSGGPRDTQYF
TRBJ1-2 | TRBV28 | - | TRBD1 | TGTGCCAGCAGCCCGGGTTCTAGAGAGACAGGGCCCCGTGGCTACACCTTC | CASSPGSRETGPRGYTF
TRBJ1-5 | TRBV2 | few | TRBD1 | TGTGCCAGCAAGGCGGGACAGACCAATCAGCCCCAGCATTTT | CASKAGQTNQPQHF
TRBJ1-5 | TRBV30 | - | - | TGTGCCTGGGATACGGGGACAAGGGGTCAGCCCCAGCATTTT | CAWDTGTRGQPQHF
TRBJ1-1 | TRBV5-6 | - | - | TGTGCCAGCAGCTGGACCCCTCCCAGGGGTACTGAAGCTTTCTTT | CASSWTPPRGTEAFF
TRBJ1-4 | TRBV10-3 | - | TRBD1 | TGTGCCACTACCAACGGACAGGGGAATGAAAAACTGTTTTTT | CATTNGQGNEKLFF
TRBJ1-2 | TRBV29-1 | - | TRBD1 | TGCAGCGTTGAAGATCAACCCCGACAGGGGGGTATATATGGCTACACCTTC | CSVEDQPRQGGIYGYTF
TRBJ2-1 | TRBV19 | - | TRBD2 | TGTGCCAGTAGTCAAGGACTAGCGGGAAGAAATGAGCAGTTCTTC | CASSQGLAGRNEQFF
TRBJ1-5 | TRBV19 | - | TRBD1 | TGTGCCAGTAGCGCTCAGGGGGCCAATCAGCCCCAGCATTTT | CASSAQGANQPQHF
TRBJ2-1 | TRBV5-1 | - | TRBD2 | TGCGCCAGCAGCTTGACGTTGGGAGGGAATGAGCAGTTCTTC | CASSLTLGGNEQFF
TRBJ2-7 | TRBV25-1 | - | - | TGTGCCAGCAGTGAATGGGGGGGCTCATCCGAGCAGTACTTC | CASSEWGGSSEQYF
TRBJ2-2 | TRBV3-1/TRBV3-2 | - | - | TGTGCCAGCAGCCAAGATTTTGGGCGGGGGAACACCGGGGAGCTGTTTTTT | CASSQDFGRGNTGELFF
TRBJ1-1 | TRBV19 | many | TRBD1 | TGTGCCAGTAGTATAGGACAGGGCTGGTGGGACACTGAAGCTTTCTTT | CASSIGQGWWDTEAFF
TRBJ1-2 | TRBV6-6 | once | - | TGTGCCAGCAGTTACTTTCCGTGGGGAGAAAACTATGGCTACACCTTC | CASSYFPWGENYGYTF
TRBJ2-5 | TRBV25-1 | - | - | TGTGCCAGCAGTGAATCCTTGTCCCAAGAGACCCAGTACTTC | CASSESLSQETQYF
TRBJ1-3 | TRBV7-8 | - | TRBD1 | TGTGCCAGCAGCTTCCGGGACAGGGGGAACTCTGGAAACACCATATATTTT | CASSFRDRGNSGNTIYF
TRBJ2-5 | TRBV3-1/TRBV3-2 | - | TRBD1 | TGTGCCAGCAGACGGACAGGAGAGACCCAGTACTTC | CASRRTGETQYF
TRBJ2-7 | TRBV18 | - | TRBD1 | TGTGCCAGCTCACCCGGGACAGGGGGCCAGGGGAACGAGCAGTACTTC | CASSPGTGGQGNEQYF
TRBJ1-2 | TRBV6-5 | - | TRBD1 | TGTGCCAGCAGTTACGTTGGGCAGGGGGCATACTATGGCTACACCTTC | CASSYVGQGAYYGYTF
TRBJ1-1 | TRBV15 | - | - | TGTGCCACCAGCAGAGACCGTACTGGGAGGGAAGCTTTCTTT | CATSRDRTGREAFF
TRBJ2-5 | TRBV18 | - | TRBD1 | TGTGCCAGCTCATCCGGGACAGGAACCAAAGAGACCCAGTACTTC | CASSSGTGTKETQYF
TRBJ2-5 | TRBV7-2 | - | TRBD2 | TGTGCCAGCAGGGACTGGACTAGCGGGGAGCAAGAGACCCAGTACTTC | CASRDWTSGEQETQYF
TRBJ1-4 | TRBV3-1/TRBV3-2 | - | - | TGTGCCAGCAGCCAGGCGGGGTTCACTAATGAAAAACTGTTTTTT | CASSQAGFTNEKLFF
TRBJ1-2 | TRBV6-6 | - | - | TGTGCCAGCAGTAAGCGCGGGACGAGCTATGGCTACACCTTC | CASSKRGTSYGYTF
TRBJ1-2 | TRBV5-1 | - | TRBD1 | TGCGCCAGCAGCTTGGCCGAGGGACAGTTCCATGGCTACACCTTC | CASSLAEGQFHGYTF
TRBJ2-3 | TRBV6-5 | - | TRBD1 | TGTGCCAGCGTCCGGGACAGGGGCATGGATACGCAGTATTTT | CASVRDRGMDTQYF